Following are 19 T cell receptor beta chains from one sample sequenced in a study of technical replicates of blood from a few donors. TCRdb's table, derived via immunoSEQ multiplex PCR, lists solely in-frame clones and lacks some. The table records around 80,000 clones, 90% to 95% of them present only once. Material for sequencing was T cells isolated from PBMCs. These receptor sequences come from a human donor in good health.

This chain joins TRBV2 and TRBJ1-2, with 8 bases matching TRBD1. The V gene end was trimmed by 4 bases and the J gene end by 0 bases; junction bases not matched to a gene: 4. The CDR3 sequence is 15 residues long. Germline V gives CDR1 SNHLY, CDR2 FYNNEI. The CDR3 nucleotides are TGTGCCAGCAGTGGACAGGGGTGGCCTAACTATGGCTACACCTTC. Its protein is CASSGQGWPNYGYTF. Full variable domain (remainder filled in from reference TRBV2 and TRBJ1-2): EPEVTQTPSHQVTQMGQEVILRCVPISNHLYFYWYRQILGQKVEFLVSFYNNEISEKSEIFDDQFSVERPDGSNFTLKIRSTKLEDSAMYFCASSGQGWPNYGYTFGSGTRLTVV.

This clone was counted once. This chain uses TRBV9 with TRBJ1-1; 7 nucleotides line up with TRBD1. CDR1 is SGDLS and CDR2 is YYNGEE in the germline V gene. V gave up 1 base and J gave up 0 bases; unmatched junction bases: 6. CDR3 length equals 16 residues. The CDR3 loop reads CASSVSQGVMNTEAFF. The CDR3 DNA reads TGTGCCAGCAGCGTATCGCAGGGGGTGATGAACACTGAAGCTTTCTTT.

This sequence joins TRBV5-5 and TRBJ2-2; D unclear. Germline V CDR1 and CDR2: SGHKS, YYEKEE (reference sequence). The CDR3 contains 12 residues. Trimming removed 7 bases from V and 2 bases from J, with 6 bases in between. The CDR3 region is CASFSNTGELFF. The CDR3 DNA is TGTGCCAGCTTTAGCAACACCGGGGAGCTGTTTTTT.

The rearrangement joins TRBV13 to TRBJ2-5; a possible D gene is TRBD1 (5 bases). Germline CDR1 and CDR2: PRHDT and FYEKMQ (reference sequence). The V gene lost 7 bases and the J gene lost 5 bases, with 11 bases spanning the gap. The CDR3 consists of 12 residues. Here the CDR3 reads CASKGVFETQYF. CDR3 sequence (DNA): TGTGCCAGCAAAGGGGTTTTTGAGACCCAGTACTTC. Based on the CDR3 plus reference TRBV13 and TRBJ2-5, the full variable domain is AAGVIQSPRHLIKEKRETATLKCYPIPRHDTVYWYQQGPGQDPQFLISFYEKMQSDKGSIPDRFSAQQFSDYHSELNMSSLELGDSALYFCASKGVFETQYFGPGTRLLVL.

The V call is TRBV29-1, the J call TRBJ2-3; TRBD1 agrees at 7 bases. The CDR3 has 13 residues. Germline loops: CDR1 SQVTM, CDR2 ANQGSEA. After removal of 5 bases from V and 2 bases from J, the junction contained 4 bases not matched to a gene. Here the CDR3 reads CSVLTGITDTQYF. The CDR3 nucleotides are TGCAGCGTTCTGACAGGGATCACAGATACGCAGTATTTT.

The chain couples TRBV7-9 to TRBJ2-7; 9 bases match TRBD2. The V gene's germline CDR1 is SEHNR and CDR2 FQNEAQ (reference sequence). The CDR3 length is 15 residues. The V gene end was trimmed by 2 bases and the J gene end by 3 bases; junction bases not matched to a gene: 5. In DNA, the CDR3 is TGTGCCAGCAGCTTAACGGCGGGAGGGAGCTACGAGCAGTACTTC. Protein product: CASSLTAGGSYEQYF.

The V and J genes are TRBV10-3 and TRBJ2-1; TRBD2 matches at 11 bases. Germline values: CDR1 ENHRY, CDR2 SYGVKD. This CDR3 comprises 17 residues. Trimming cost V 6 bases and J 0 bases; bases outside gene matches: 7. The DNA for the CDR3 is TGTGCCATCAGCCCTAGCGGGGGGTTCCCCTCCTACAATGAGCAGTTCTTC. This codes for CAISPSGGFPSYNEQFF.

The chain employs TRBV7-2 and TRBJ2-7, with a possible D match to TRBD2 (6 bases). The CDR3 totals 14 residues. Germline V gene lookup returns CDR1 SGHTA and CDR2 FQGNSA. V was cut by 7 bases and J by 3 bases, with 16 bases left in between. DNA for the CDR3: TGTGCCAGCATTGGTGTAGCGGCACTCTACGAGCAGTACTTC. As protein: CASIGVAALYEQYF.

The chain recombines TRBV7-3 with TRBJ2-3; D is perhaps TRBD2 (5 bases). Trimming pared 4 bases from V and 3 bases from J, leaving 8 bases between. The CDR3 runs to 13 residues. The V gene's germline CDR1 is SGHTA and CDR2 FQGTGA. Here the CDR3 reads CASSSRVTDTQYF. The CDR3 region has the DNA TGTGCCAGCAGCTCGAGGGTAACAGATACGCAGTATTTT.

The chain links TRBV5-5 to TRBJ1-2; a possible D gene is TRBD1 (6 bases). From germline, CDR1 is SGHKS and CDR2 YYEKEE (reference sequence). CDR3 length: 16 residues. Trimming pared 3 bases from V and 8 bases from J, leaving 23 bases between. CDR3 loop: CASSSLPQGTQQGYTF. The CDR3 DNA sequence: TGTGCCAGCAGCTCACTCCCTCAGGGGACCCAACAGGGCTACACCTTC.

The rearrangement uses TRBV19 and TRBJ1-3; D unclear. V shed 6 bases and J shed 2 bases, with 11 bases lying between them. CDR3 length equals 14 residues. Germline-derived CDR1 and CDR2 are LNHDA and SQIVND (reference sequence). Here the CDR3 DNA reads TGTGCCAGTAGCCAGCCGGCGGCTGGAAACACCATATATTTT. Its translation is CASSQPAAGNTIYF.

The genes are TRBV6-4 and TRBJ2-1; a weak D match, TRBD2 (5 bases). V was pared by 9 bases and J by 7 bases, with 19 bases between. CDR1 is MRHNA and CDR2 is SNTAGT in the germline V gene. The CDR3 loop spans 14 amino acids. Written as DNA, the CDR3 is TGTGCCAGGACCGCTAGCCCCCCGGATAATGAGCAGTTCTTC. It translates to CARTASPPDNEQFF.

CDR3 amino acids: CASSFDRGEQYF. The CDR3 nucleotides are TGCGCCAGCAGCTTCGACAGGGGCGAGCAGTACTTC. The chain couples TRBV5-1 to TRBJ2-7, with TRBD1 matching 8 bases. Per germline, CDR1 SGHRS and CDR2 YFSETQ. CDR3 length: 12 amino acids. Trimming removed 2 bases from V and 6 bases from J; junction bases left unmatched: 1.

The V gene is TRBV4-1, the J gene TRBJ1-1, with D possibly TRBD1 on 5 matching bases. Trimming cost V 5 bases and J 1 base, with 5 bases left between them. This CDR3 region has 12 residues. Germline V gives CDR1 MGHRA, CDR2 YSYEKL. The CDR3 coding sequence is TGCGCCAGCAGCAGGGGGAACACTGAAGCTTTCTTT. Translating it yields CASSRGNTEAFF.

The chain carries TRBV11-3 and TRBJ2-1, with 8 bases identical to TRBD2. J gave up 4 bases and V 5 bases, and 13 bases lay outside the gene matches. The CDR3 runs 17 residues. Germline V gene data show CDR1 as SGHNT and CDR2 as YENEEA. The CDR3 DNA sequence: TGTGCCAGCAGCGGTACGACCGGGACTAGAAAGTACAATGAGCAGTTCTTC. Protein product: CASSGTTGTRKYNEQFF.

This clone has only one observation. This CDR3 reads CASSLLFNYGYTF. The CDR3 coding sequence is TGTGCCAGCAGCTTGCTGTTTAACTATGGCTACACCTTC. The chain combines TRBV5-5 with TRBJ1-2; D ambiguous. The CDR3 contains 13 residues. Germline values: CDR1 SGHKS, CDR2 YYEKEE (reference sequence). The ends were cut back, 1 base at V and 1 base at J, with 5 bases in the middle.

The genes are TRBV2 and TRBJ1-2, with D tentatively TRBD1 (5 bases). The V end was cut by 6 bases, the J end by 1 base, with 15 bases between. The CDR3 has 15 amino acids. Germline V gives CDR1 SNHLY, CDR2 FYNNEI. CDR3 in amino acids: CASSDDRILNYGYTF. The CDR3 region has the DNA TGTGCCAGCAGCGACGACAGAATCCTTAACTATGGCTACACCTTC. The full variable domain, completed using reference TRBV2 and TRBJ1-2, is EPEVTQTPSHQVTQMGQEVILRCVPISNHLYFYWYRQILGQKVEFLVSFYNNEISEKSEIFDDQFSVERPDGSNFTLKIRSTKLEDSAMYFCASSDDRILNYGYTFGSGTRLTVV.

The chain combines TRBV28 with TRBJ1-2; no clear D. Germline V lookup: CDR1 MDHEN, CDR2 SYDVKM. The CDR3 spans 14 residues. V lost 8 bases, J lost 8 bases, and 21 bases lay in between. The CDR3 DNA reads as TGTGCCAGCTTCCCAAACGGACGGGAGGTGGGCTACACCTTC. It translates to CASFPNGREVGYTF.

The genes are TRBV5-4 and TRBJ2-7; 12 bases map to TRBD2. The V gene's germline CDR1 is SGHNT and CDR2 YYREEE (reference sequence). J gave up 2 bases and V 4 bases, and 4 bases lay outside the gene matches. The CDR3 length is 15 residues. CDR3 nucleotides: TGTGCCAGCAGCCGGACTAGCGGGGACCCCTACGAGCAGTACTTC. Protein: CASSRTSGDPYEQYF.